The rows below give T cell receptor beta chains drawn from one sample of a study of cytomegalovirus exposure and HLA in healthy donors. TCRdb's copy holds only in-frame clones and misses some; the assay was immunoSEQ multiplex PCR. This sample has 100,000 to 150,000 clones; 81% occur once, and the top ten carry 1.8%. The sequenced sample consisted of PBMCs. The receptors shown here come from a young man in good health and CMV-seronegative. Both conserved end residues are part of each CDR3. Fields, in order: D gene, J gene, clone size, V gene, CDR3 DNA, CDR3 protein. The D gene is left open where the match is weak. For some rows the clone size is stated as once, few or many, or as a class when expanded; others skip it.

d_call: TRBD1; j_call: TRBJ1-1; clone_size: -; v_call: TRBV18; cdr3_nt: TGTGCCAGCGCCGGGACAGGGAACACTGAAGCTTTCTTT; cdr3_aa: CASAGTGNTEAFF
d_call: -; j_call: TRBJ2-1; clone_size: -; v_call: TRBV7-9; cdr3_nt: TGTGCCAGCAAGAGTTCGACTCATGAGCAGTTCTTC; cdr3_aa: CASKSSTHEQFF
d_call: TRBD1; j_call: TRBJ1-4; clone_size: once; v_call: TRBV11-2; cdr3_nt: TGTGCCAGCAGCTTAGATGGACAGGGGGTATCTGGGAATGAAAAACTGTTTTTT; cdr3_aa: CASSLDGQGVSGNEKLFF
d_call: -; j_call: TRBJ2-7; clone_size: -; v_call: TRBV9; cdr3_nt: TGTGCCAGCAGCGTTAGAGGGGGGGAAGTCGAGCAGTACTTC; cdr3_aa: CASSVRGGEVEQYF
d_call: TRBD2; j_call: TRBJ2-1; clone_size: -; v_call: TRBV2; cdr3_nt: TGTGCCAGCACCCGGGGACTAGCGGGGGTCAATGAGCAGTTCTTC; cdr3_aa: CASTRGLAGVNEQFF
d_call: TRBD2; j_call: TRBJ2-7; clone_size: -; v_call: TRBV4-1; cdr3_nt: TGCGCCAGCAGCCATTTACTAGGGGCTAGCGGGGGCCACTACGAGCAGTACTTC; cdr3_aa: CASSHLLGASGGHYEQYF
d_call: TRBD1; j_call: TRBJ1-5; clone_size: -; v_call: TRBV19; cdr3_nt: TGTGCCAGTAGTAGTGGGACAGGGAGTCAGCCCCAGCATTTT; cdr3_aa: CASSSGTGSQPQHF
d_call: TRBD1; j_call: TRBJ1-4; clone_size: -; v_call: TRBV4-3; cdr3_nt: TGCGCCAGCAGCCGTTCGACAGGGTGGGGTGAAAAACTGTTTTTT; cdr3_aa: CASSRSTGWGEKLFF
d_call: -; j_call: TRBJ2-7; clone_size: -; v_call: TRBV5-1; cdr3_nt: TGCGCCAGCAGCTTGGGACCGACAGAGTACTTC; cdr3_aa: CASSLGPTEYF
d_call: TRBD1; j_call: TRBJ1-2; clone_size: -; v_call: TRBV5-1; cdr3_nt: TGCGCCAGCAGCTTGGATACAGGGGTAGGCTACACCTTC; cdr3_aa: CASSLDTGVGYTF
d_call: -; j_call: TRBJ1-2; clone_size: -; v_call: TRBV29-1; cdr3_nt: TGCAGCGTTGAACCCCCAGGGTATGGCTACACCTTC; cdr3_aa: CSVEPPGYGYTF
d_call: -; j_call: TRBJ2-5; clone_size: once; v_call: TRBV11-2; cdr3_nt: TGTGCCAGCAGTCCTGGCCCAACAGAGACCCAGTACTTC; cdr3_aa: CASSPGPTETQYF
d_call: TRBD1; j_call: TRBJ2-7; clone_size: -; v_call: TRBV7-2; cdr3_nt: TGTGCCAGCAGCTTACGGACAGGGCTGAACTACGAGCAGTACTTC; cdr3_aa: CASSLRTGLNYEQYF
d_call: -; j_call: TRBJ2-1; clone_size: -; v_call: TRBV7-3; cdr3_nt: TGTTCCAGCAGCCGAGGGGCGGGGAAATCCTACAATGAGCAGTTCTTC; cdr3_aa: CSSSRGAGKSYNEQFF
d_call: -; j_call: TRBJ1-1; clone_size: once; v_call: TRBV7-6; cdr3_nt: TGTGCCAGCAGCCCTCCGACCGTGGGAGGCACTGAAGCTTTCTTT; cdr3_aa: CASSPPTVGGTEAFF
d_call: -; j_call: TRBJ2-1; clone_size: -; v_call: TRBV19; cdr3_nt: TGTGCCAGTAGTGTCCCTAGCAGGGAGCAGTTCTTC; cdr3_aa: CASSVPSREQFF
d_call: TRBD1; j_call: TRBJ2-7; clone_size: -; v_call: TRBV7-3; cdr3_nt: TGTGCCAGCAGCCCTTCGGACAGGGAAGCCGAGCAGTACTTC; cdr3_aa: CASSPSDREAEQYF
d_call: -; j_call: TRBJ2-7; clone_size: -; v_call: TRBV4-1; cdr3_nt: TGCGCCAGCAGCCAAGATGGCCGAGGGGGCTACGAGCAGTACTTC; cdr3_aa: CASSQDGRGGYEQYF
d_call: TRBD1; j_call: TRBJ2-7; clone_size: -; v_call: TRBV6-1; cdr3_nt: TGTGCCAGCAGTTCCTGGACAGGGGTAGCCTACGAGCAGTACTTC; cdr3_aa: CASSSWTGVAYEQYF
d_call: -; j_call: TRBJ2-2; clone_size: few; v_call: TRBV4-1; cdr3_nt: TGCGCCAGCAGCCCCATAGGGGTCGGGGAGCTGTTTTTT; cdr3_aa: CASSPIGVGELFF
d_call: -; j_call: TRBJ1-3; clone_size: -; v_call: TRBV10-1; cdr3_nt: TGCGCCAGCACCACAGGCCCGACTGGAAACACCATATATTTT; cdr3_aa: CASTTGPTGNTIYF
d_call: TRBD1; j_call: TRBJ1-2; clone_size: few; v_call: TRBV5-1; cdr3_nt: TGCGCCAGCAGCTTGGCCGCGGACAGGGGGCGCGGGCGGGACGGCTACACCTTC; cdr3_aa: CASSLAADRGRGRDGYTF
d_call: -; j_call: TRBJ2-7; clone_size: -; v_call: TRBV7-9; cdr3_nt: TGTGCCAGCAGCTTAGAGGTTGGTTCGGGATCCAGGTACGAGCAGTACTTC; cdr3_aa: CASSLEVGSGSRYEQYF
d_call: -; j_call: TRBJ2-5; clone_size: -; v_call: TRBV15; cdr3_nt: TGTGCCACCAGCACAGGTAAAGAAGCGACCCAGTACTTC; cdr3_aa: CATSTGKEATQYF
d_call: -; j_call: TRBJ1-4; clone_size: -; v_call: TRBV9; cdr3_nt: TGTGCCAGCAGCGGGGGACTGATTAATGAAAAACTGTTTTTT; cdr3_aa: CASSGGLINEKLFF
d_call: -; j_call: TRBJ1-2; clone_size: -; v_call: TRBV11-2; cdr3_nt: TGTGCCAGCAGCCTTCAGGGGTATAATGGCTACACCTTC; cdr3_aa: CASSLQGYNGYTF
d_call: -; j_call: TRBJ1-2; clone_size: -; v_call: TRBV14; cdr3_nt: TGTGCCAGCAGCCAAACCGCGGACTATGGCTACACCTTC; cdr3_aa: CASSQTADYGYTF
d_call: -; j_call: TRBJ1-3; clone_size: -; v_call: TRBV18; cdr3_nt: TGTGCCAGCTCACCCCAACAGGGAGAAACTGGAAACACCATATATTTT; cdr3_aa: CASSPQQGETGNTIYF
d_call: -; j_call: TRBJ2-4; clone_size: once; v_call: TRBV15; cdr3_nt: TGTGCCACCAGCAGAGATGCGGGGACTTTAGGTGGAAACATTCAGTACTTC; cdr3_aa: CATSRDAGTLGGNIQYF
d_call: -; j_call: TRBJ2-1; clone_size: -; v_call: TRBV7-8; cdr3_nt: TGTGCCAGCAGCCCCAGGCAGGGGACGAATGAGCAGTTCTTC; cdr3_aa: CASSPRQGTNEQFF
d_call: TRBD2; j_call: TRBJ2-2; clone_size: -; v_call: TRBV4-1; cdr3_nt: TGCGCCAGCAGCCAAGCGCAACTAGCGGCAAACACCGGGGAGCTGTTTTTT; cdr3_aa: CASSQAQLAANTGELFF
d_call: -; j_call: TRBJ2-3; clone_size: few; v_call: TRBV9; cdr3_nt: TGTGCCAGCAGCGTAGTAGGATGGGAGTCAGATACGCAGTATTTT; cdr3_aa: CASSVVGWESDTQYF
d_call: TRBD2; j_call: TRBJ2-3; clone_size: -; v_call: TRBV4-2; cdr3_nt: TGTGCCAGCAGCCAAGAGACTAGCGGGGTAGGGGGGAGGCAGTATTTT; cdr3_aa: CASSQETSGVGGRQYF
d_call: -; j_call: TRBJ1-1; clone_size: -; v_call: TRBV19; cdr3_nt: TGTGCCAGTAGTATTGACAAAATGAACACTGAAGCTTTCTTT; cdr3_aa: CASSIDKMNTEAFF
d_call: -; j_call: TRBJ2-7; clone_size: -; v_call: TRBV4-1; cdr3_nt: TGCGCCAGCAGCCTGCAACTTGGGGGCGGAGGATACGAGCAGTACTTC; cdr3_aa: CASSLQLGGGGYEQYF
d_call: -; j_call: TRBJ1-1; clone_size: -; v_call: TRBV18; cdr3_nt: TGTGCCAGCTCACCGAGACTCCTACAGGACGCGAACACTGAAGCTTTCTTT; cdr3_aa: CASSPRLLQDANTEAFF
d_call: TRBD1; j_call: TRBJ1-1; clone_size: -; v_call: TRBV7-9; cdr3_nt: TGTGCCAGCAGCTTGGGACAGGGGAACACTGAAGCTTTCTTT; cdr3_aa: CASSLGQGNTEAFF
d_call: TRBD2; j_call: TRBJ2-3; clone_size: -; v_call: TRBV9; cdr3_nt: TGTGCCAGCAGCGTAGGACTAGCGGTGCGTGCAGATACGCAGTATTTT; cdr3_aa: CASSVGLAVRADTQYF
d_call: TRBD2; j_call: TRBJ2-5; clone_size: -; v_call: TRBV19; cdr3_nt: TGTGCCAGTAGTCCGGGGGGTCCCAAAGAGACCCAGTACTTC; cdr3_aa: CASSPGGPKETQYF
d_call: -; j_call: TRBJ1-5; clone_size: -; v_call: TRBV6-6; cdr3_nt: TGTGCCAGCAGCCACGGGGGAGGGCCTAATCAGCCCCAGCATTTT; cdr3_aa: CASSHGGGPNQPQHF
d_call: TRBD2; j_call: TRBJ2-5; clone_size: once; v_call: TRBV27; cdr3_nt: TGTGCCAGCAGTTTGGCGGGGGAGGGAGTAGGGACCCAGTACTTC; cdr3_aa: CASSLAGEGVGTQYF
d_call: TRBD1; j_call: TRBJ2-7; clone_size: -; v_call: TRBV6-5; cdr3_nt: TGTGCCAGCAGTGAACAGGGGGCGCTAGGCGAGCAGTACTTC; cdr3_aa: CASSEQGALGEQYF
d_call: -; j_call: TRBJ1-1; clone_size: -; v_call: TRBV7-9; cdr3_nt: TGTGCCAGCAGCGCCACGGGGGCTGAAGCTTTCTTT; cdr3_aa: CASSATGAEAFF
d_call: -; j_call: TRBJ2-2; clone_size: -; v_call: TRBV5-1; cdr3_nt: TGCGCCAGCAGCCGTGGAGACCCAGAGCGGGAGCTGTTTTTT; cdr3_aa: CASSRGDPERELFF
d_call: TRBD1; j_call: TRBJ2-7; clone_size: -; v_call: TRBV6-5; cdr3_nt: TGTGCCAGCAGCACGACAGGGGACGAGCAGTACTTC; cdr3_aa: CASSTTGDEQYF